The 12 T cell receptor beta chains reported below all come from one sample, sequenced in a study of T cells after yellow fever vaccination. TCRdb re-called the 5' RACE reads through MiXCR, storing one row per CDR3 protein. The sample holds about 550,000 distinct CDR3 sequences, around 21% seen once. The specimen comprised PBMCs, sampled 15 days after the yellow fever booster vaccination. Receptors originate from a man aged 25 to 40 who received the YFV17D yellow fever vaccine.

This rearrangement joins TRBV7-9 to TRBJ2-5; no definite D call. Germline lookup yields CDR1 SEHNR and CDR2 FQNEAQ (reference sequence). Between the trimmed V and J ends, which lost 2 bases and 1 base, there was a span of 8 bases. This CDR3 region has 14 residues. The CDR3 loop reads CASSLLSPQETQYF. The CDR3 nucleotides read TGTGCCAGCAGCTTACTATCCCCCCAAGAGACCCAGTACTTC.

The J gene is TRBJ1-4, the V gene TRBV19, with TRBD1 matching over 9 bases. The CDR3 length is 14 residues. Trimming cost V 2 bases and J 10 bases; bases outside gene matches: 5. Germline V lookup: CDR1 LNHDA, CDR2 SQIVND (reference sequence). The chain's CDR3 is CASSILGTGRKLFF. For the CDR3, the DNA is TGTGCCAGTAGTATACTTGGGACAGGGAGAAAACTGTTTTTT.

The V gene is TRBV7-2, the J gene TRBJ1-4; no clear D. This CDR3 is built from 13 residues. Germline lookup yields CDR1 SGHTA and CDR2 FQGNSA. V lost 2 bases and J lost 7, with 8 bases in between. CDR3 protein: CASSLWETEKLFF. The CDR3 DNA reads TGTGCCAGCAGCTTATGGGAGACTGAAAAACTGTTTTTT.

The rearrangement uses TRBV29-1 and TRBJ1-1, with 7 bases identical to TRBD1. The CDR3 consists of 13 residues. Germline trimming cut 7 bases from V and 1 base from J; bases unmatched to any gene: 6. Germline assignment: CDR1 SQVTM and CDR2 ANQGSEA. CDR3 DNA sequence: TGCAGCGCGCACGGGACAGAGAACACTGAAGCTTTCTTT. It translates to CSAHGTENTEAFF.

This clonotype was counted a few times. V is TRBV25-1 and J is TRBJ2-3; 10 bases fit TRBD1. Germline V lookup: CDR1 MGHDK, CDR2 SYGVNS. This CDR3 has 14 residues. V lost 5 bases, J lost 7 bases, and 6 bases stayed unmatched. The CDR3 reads CASSPTGGVNTQYF. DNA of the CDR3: TGTGCCAGCAGTCCGACAGGGGGCGTGAATACGCAGTATTTT.

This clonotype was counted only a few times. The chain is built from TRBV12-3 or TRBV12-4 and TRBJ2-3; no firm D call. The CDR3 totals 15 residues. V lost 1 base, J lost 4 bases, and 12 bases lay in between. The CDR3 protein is CASSLDVDSPDTQYF. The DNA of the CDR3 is TGTGCCAGCAGTTTAGACGTAGATTCCCCAGATACGCAGTATTTT.

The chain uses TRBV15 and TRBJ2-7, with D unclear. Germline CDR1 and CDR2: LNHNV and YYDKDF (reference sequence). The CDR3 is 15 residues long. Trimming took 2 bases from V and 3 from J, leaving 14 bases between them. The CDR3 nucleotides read TGTGCCACCAGCAGATCCAAGGGCAGCCACTACGAGCAGTACTTC. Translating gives CATSRSKGSHYEQYF.

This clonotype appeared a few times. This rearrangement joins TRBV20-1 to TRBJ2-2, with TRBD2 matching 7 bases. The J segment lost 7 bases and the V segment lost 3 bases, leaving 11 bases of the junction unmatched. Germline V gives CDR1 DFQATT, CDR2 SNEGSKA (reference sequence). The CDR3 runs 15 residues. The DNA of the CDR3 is TGCAGTGCTAGGGGAAGCCGTAGGGAGGGCGGGGAGCTGTTTTTT. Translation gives CSARGSRREGGELFF.

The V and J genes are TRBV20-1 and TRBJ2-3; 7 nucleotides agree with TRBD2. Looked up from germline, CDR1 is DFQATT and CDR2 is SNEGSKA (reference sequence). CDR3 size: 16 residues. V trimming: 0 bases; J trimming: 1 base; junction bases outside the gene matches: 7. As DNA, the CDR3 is TGCAGTGCTAGAGATCCGGGACTACTTGGCACAGATACGCAGTATTTT. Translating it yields CSARDPGLLGTDTQYF.

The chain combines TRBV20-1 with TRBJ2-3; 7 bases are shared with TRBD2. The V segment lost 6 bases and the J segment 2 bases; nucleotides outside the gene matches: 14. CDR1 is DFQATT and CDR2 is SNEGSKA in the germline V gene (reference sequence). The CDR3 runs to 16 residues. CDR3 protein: CSALPGEGRPTDTQYF. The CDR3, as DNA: TGCAGTGCCCTACCGGGGGAGGGACGACCCACAGATACGCAGTATTTT.

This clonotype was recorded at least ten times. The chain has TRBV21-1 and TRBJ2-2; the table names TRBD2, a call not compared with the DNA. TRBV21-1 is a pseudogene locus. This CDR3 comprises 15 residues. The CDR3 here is CASSKTDGGAGELFF. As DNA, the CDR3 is TGTGCCAGCAGCAAAACCGATGGAGGTGCCGGGGAGCTGTTTTTT.

Here the CDR3 DNA reads TGTGCCATCAGTGTTAGCGGACAAGAGACCCAGTACTTC. Residues: CAISVSGQETQYF. The J gene is TRBJ2-5, the V gene TRBV10-3, with D possibly TRBD2 on 6 matching bases. Germline values: CDR1 ENHRY, CDR2 SYGVKD. Trimming shortened V by 4 bases and J by 2 bases, and 8 bases separated the two germline ends. The CDR3 sequence is 13 residues long.